This T cell receptor (beta chain) was retrieved from a study of T cell repertoires in cytomegalovirus infection. The overall study: Recently described HLA-C-restricted plus well-studied HLA-B-restricted CMV epitopes were used. Public TCR beta signature analysis indicated the presence of both CMV infection and matching HLA type. Notes on the study in general: Accumulated public TCR beta family frequency recognized individuals carrying CMV together with the relevant HLA. Predominance within the ex vivo response was attributable to HLA-C-restricted CMV-specific TCR beta clonotypes.

This CDR3 has 18 residues. Germline assignment: CDR1 MNHNS and CDR2 SASEGT. The germline V and J ends were trimmed by 6 bases and 3 bases, with 21 bases remaining between them. TCRdb reprocessed the reads via MiXCR and lists one record per CDR3 protein. The sample has around 540,000 distinct CDR3 sequences, 33% seen once. Concerning this clonotype itself: Its target is not known.

This clonotype originated in a human donor in good health (CMV status not recorded). Some clones in this sample may be carry-over from other donors' samples. The chain links TRBV6-1 to TRBJ1-6, with D maybe TRBD1 (6 bases). Sequencing used cultured PBMCs, obtained from culture after CMV antigen stimulation. DNA of the CDR3: TGTGCCAGCAGACCAAAACCCGGGACACTAAACTATAATTCACCCCTCCACTTT. Amino acid sequence: CASRPKPGTLNYNSPLHF.